This T cell receptor beta chain originates from a study of blood T cell repertoires in COVID-19. At the level of the study: PBMCs, B-cell-depleted T cells, or T cells provided the cDNA or gDNA that made up the material.

As handled by the study authors: Scientists estimated how many nucleated cells there were by amplifying reference gene primers. Sequencing was performed with immunoSEQ multiplex PCR; in TCRdb, only in-frame clones are kept and a portion is missing. The DNA gave D and trimming, while V, J and clone size come from that table. Among hundreds of thousands of clones, 65% to 85% were seen once, and the ten largest hold roughly 1.2%. Patients at the Seattle site were enrolled during active infection and followed longitudinally. This CDR3 has 16 residues. The V and J ends lost 2 bases and 1 base respectively, with 13 bases between them. From germline, CDR1 is MNHEY and CDR2 SVGEGT.

This receptor was taken from a woman in her 30s with COVID-19, enrolled during active disease. Sequences were obtained from peripheral blood. The chain joins TRBV6-2 or TRBV6-3 to TRBJ2-3; no firm D call. The CDR3: CASSYLMAARTDTQYF. The CDR3 coding sequence is TGTGCCAGCAGTTACCTGATGGCGGCGCGCACAGATACGCAGTATTTT.